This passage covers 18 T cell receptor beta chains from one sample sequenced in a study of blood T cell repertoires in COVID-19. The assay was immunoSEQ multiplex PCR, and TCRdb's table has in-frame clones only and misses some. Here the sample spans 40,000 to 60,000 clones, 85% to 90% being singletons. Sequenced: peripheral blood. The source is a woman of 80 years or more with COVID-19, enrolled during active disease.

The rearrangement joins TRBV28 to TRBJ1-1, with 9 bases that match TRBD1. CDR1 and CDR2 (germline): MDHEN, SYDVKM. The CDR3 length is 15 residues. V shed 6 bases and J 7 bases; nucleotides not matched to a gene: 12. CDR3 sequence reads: CASRVAGTGNDEAFF. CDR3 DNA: TGTGCCAGCAGAGTCGCCGGGACAGGGAATGATGAAGCTTTCTTT.

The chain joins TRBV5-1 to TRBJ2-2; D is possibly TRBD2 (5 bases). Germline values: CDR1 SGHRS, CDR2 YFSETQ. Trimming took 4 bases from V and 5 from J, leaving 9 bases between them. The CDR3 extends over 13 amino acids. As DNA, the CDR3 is TGCGCCAGCAGCCTCGAGGGTACCGGGGAGCTGTTTTTT. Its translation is CASSLEGTGELFF.

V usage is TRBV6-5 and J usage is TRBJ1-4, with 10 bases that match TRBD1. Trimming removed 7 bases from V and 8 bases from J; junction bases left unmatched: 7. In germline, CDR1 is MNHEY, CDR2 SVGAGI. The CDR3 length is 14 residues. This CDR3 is CASNRQGAREKLFF. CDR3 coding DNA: TGTGCCAGCAACCGACAGGGGGCGAGGGAAAAACTGTTTTTT.

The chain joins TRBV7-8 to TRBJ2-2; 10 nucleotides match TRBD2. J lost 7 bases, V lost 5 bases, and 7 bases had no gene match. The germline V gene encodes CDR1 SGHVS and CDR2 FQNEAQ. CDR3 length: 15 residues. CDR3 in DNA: TGTGCCAGCAGCCTGACTAGCGGGCTCCTCGGGGAGCTGTTTTTT. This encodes CASSLTSGLLGELFF. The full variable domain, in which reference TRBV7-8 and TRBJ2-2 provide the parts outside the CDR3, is GAGVSQSPRYKVAKRGQDVALRCDPISGHVSLFWYQQALGQGPEFLTYFQNEAQLDKSGLPSDRFFAERPEGSVSTLKIQRTQQEDSAVYLCASSLTSGLLGELFFGEGSRLTVL.

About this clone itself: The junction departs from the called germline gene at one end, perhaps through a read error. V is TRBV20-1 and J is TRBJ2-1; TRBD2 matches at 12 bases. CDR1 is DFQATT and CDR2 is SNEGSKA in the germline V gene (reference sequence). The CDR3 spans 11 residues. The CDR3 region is CSARGTSGPLF. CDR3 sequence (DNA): TGCAGTGCTAGGGGGACTAGCGGGCCCCTCTTC.

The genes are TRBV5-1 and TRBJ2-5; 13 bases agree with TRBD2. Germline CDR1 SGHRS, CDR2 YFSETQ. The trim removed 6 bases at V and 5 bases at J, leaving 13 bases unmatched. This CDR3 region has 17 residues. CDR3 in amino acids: CASIPGLAGTSGETQYF. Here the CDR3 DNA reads TGCGCCAGCATCCCGGGACTAGCGGGAACTAGTGGGGAGACCCAGTACTTC.

For the CDR3, the DNA is TGTGCCAGCAGTTTATGGTCGACAGGCGATCATGGCTACACCTTC. It translates to CASSLWSTGDHGYTF. This chain uses TRBV27 with TRBJ1-2, with a tentative D call TRBD1 (6 bases). The CDR3 spans 15 residues. Trimming cost V 1 base and J 6 bases, with 15 bases left between them. The germline V gene has CDR1 MNHEY and CDR2 SMNVEV (reference sequence).

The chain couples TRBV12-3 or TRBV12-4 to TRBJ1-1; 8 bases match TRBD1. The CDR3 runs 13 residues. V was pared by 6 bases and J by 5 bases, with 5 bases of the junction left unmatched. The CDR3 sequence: CASRQGVVTEAFF. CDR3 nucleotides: TGTGCCAGCAGACAGGGGGTGGTAACTGAAGCTTTCTTT.

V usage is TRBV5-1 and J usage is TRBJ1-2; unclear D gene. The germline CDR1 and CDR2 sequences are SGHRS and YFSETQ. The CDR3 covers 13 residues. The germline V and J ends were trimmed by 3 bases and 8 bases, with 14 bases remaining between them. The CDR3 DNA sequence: TGCGCCAGCAGCTCCGACGGCAATAGCGGCTACACCTTC. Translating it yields CASSSDGNSGYTF.

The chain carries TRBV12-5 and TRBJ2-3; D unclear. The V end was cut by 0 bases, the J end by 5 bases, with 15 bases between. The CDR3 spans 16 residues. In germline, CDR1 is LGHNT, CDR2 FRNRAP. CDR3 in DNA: TGTGCTAGTGGTTTGGTAGTACGACACAATGGAGATACGCAGTATTTT. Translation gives CASGLVVRHNGDTQYF.

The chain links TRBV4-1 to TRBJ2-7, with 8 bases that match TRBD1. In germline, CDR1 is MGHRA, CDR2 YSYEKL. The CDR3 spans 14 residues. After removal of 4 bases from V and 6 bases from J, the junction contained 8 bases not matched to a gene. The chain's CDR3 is CASSLTGVGSEQYF. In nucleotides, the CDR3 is TGCGCCAGCAGCCTGACAGGGGTAGGGTCCGAGCAGTACTTC.

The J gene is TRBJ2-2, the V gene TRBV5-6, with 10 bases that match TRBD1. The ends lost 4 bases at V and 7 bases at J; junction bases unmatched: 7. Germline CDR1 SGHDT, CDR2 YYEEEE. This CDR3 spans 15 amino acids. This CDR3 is CASSPGTGAGGELFF. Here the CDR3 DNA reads TGTGCCAGCAGCCCCGGGACAGGGGCGGGCGGGGAGCTGTTTTTT.

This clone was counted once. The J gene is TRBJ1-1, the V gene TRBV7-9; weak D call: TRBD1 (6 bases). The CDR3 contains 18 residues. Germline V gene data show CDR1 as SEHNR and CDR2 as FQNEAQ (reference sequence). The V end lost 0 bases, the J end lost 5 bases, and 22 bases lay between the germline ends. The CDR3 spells CASSLALGGAPRGTEAFF. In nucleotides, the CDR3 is TGTGCCAGCAGCTTAGCGTTGGGGGGGGCACCGAGGGGAACTGAAGCTTTCTTT.

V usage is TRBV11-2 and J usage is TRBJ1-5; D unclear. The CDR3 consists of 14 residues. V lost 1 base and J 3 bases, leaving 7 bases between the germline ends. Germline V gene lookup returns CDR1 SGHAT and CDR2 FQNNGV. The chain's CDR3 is CASSLGSYNQPQHF. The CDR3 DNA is TGTGCCAGCAGCTTAGGGAGTTACAATCAGCCCCAGCATTTT.

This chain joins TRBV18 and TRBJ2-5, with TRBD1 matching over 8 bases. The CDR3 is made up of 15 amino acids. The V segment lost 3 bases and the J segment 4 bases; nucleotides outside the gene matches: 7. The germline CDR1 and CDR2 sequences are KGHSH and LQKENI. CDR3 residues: CASSPPGQEGETQYF. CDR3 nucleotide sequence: TGTGCCAGCTCACCGCCGGGACAGGAGGGAGAGACCCAGTACTTC.

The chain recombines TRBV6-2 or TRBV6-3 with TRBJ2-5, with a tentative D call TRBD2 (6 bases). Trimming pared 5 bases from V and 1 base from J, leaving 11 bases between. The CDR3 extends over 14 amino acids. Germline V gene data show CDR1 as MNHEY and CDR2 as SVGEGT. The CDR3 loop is CASSDGGIQETQYF. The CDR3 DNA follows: TGTGCCAGCAGTGATGGGGGGATCCAAGAGACCCAGTACTTC.

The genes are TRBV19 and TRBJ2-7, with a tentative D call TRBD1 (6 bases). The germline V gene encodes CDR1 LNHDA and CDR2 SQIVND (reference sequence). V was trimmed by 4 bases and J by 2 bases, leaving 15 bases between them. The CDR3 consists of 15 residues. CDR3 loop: CASSTMRGQTYEQYF. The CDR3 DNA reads TGTGCCAGTAGTACCATGAGGGGACAAACCTACGAGCAGTACTTC.

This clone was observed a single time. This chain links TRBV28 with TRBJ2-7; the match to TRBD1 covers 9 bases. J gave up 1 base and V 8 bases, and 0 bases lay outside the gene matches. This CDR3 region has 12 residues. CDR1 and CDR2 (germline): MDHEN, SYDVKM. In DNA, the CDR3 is TGTGCCAGCGGACAGGGGTCCTACGAGCAGTACTTC. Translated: CASGQGSYEQYF.